A single sample is the source of the 23 T cell receptor beta chains below, sequenced in a study of stem cell transplantation in POMP-related autoinflammatory disease. Profiled with immunoSEQ multiplex PCR; TCRdb holds only in-frame clones, not every one. Found here are approximately 65,000 clones, roughly 88% of them singletons; the top ten hold about 0.66%. This specimen was CD4+ T cells from PBMCs, taken after stem cell transplantation. The receptors shown here come from a human patient with POMP-related autoinflammation and immune dysregulation (PRAID). Some T cells may be provided by the graft donor.

The chain links TRBV14 to TRBJ2-7; the D gene could be TRBD1 or TRBD2 (6 bases each). The CDR3 runs 16 residues. The germline gives CDR1 SGHDN, CDR2 FVKESK. The V end was cut by 0 bases, the J end by 5 bases, with 17 bases between. The DNA of the CDR3 is TGTGCCAGCAGCCAAGAAGGCAGAGGGGGGACCCACGAGCAGTACTTC. Translation gives CASSQEGRGGTHEQYF.

As for this clone: Other DNA sequences in this sample translate to the same CDR3. V and J are TRBV2 and TRBJ2-5, with 9 bases identical to TRBD1. In germline, CDR1 is SNHLY, CDR2 FYNNEI. The CDR3 totals 13 residues. V trimming: 4 bases; J trimming: 3 bases; junction bases outside the gene matches: 0. CDR3 sequence: CASSGQGEETQYF. The CDR3 nucleotides are TGTGCCAGCAGTGGACAGGGGGAAGAGACCCAGTACTTC.

The rearrangement uses TRBV29-1 and TRBJ1-1; D not certain. Germline CDR1 reads SQVTM; CDR2 reads ANQGSEA. The germline V and J ends were trimmed by 6 bases and 0 bases, with 11 bases remaining between them. CDR3 size: 13 residues. The CDR3 DNA reads TGCAGCGTCGGCGAGCTCATGAACACTGAAGCTTTCTTT. Translation gives CSVGELMNTEAFF.

CDR3 in amino acids: CASGPGPGTDTQYF. The CDR3 nucleotides are TGTGCTAGTGGTCCGGGGCCCGGCACAGATACGCAGTATTTT. The chain carries TRBV12-5 and TRBJ2-3; possibly TRBD1 or TRBD2 for D (5 bases each). The CDR3 runs 14 residues. CDR1 LGHNT and CDR2 FRNRAP come from the germline V gene. Trimming pared 5 bases from V and 1 base from J, leaving 10 bases between.

The rearrangement uses TRBV7-6 and TRBJ2-3, with 7 bases lining up with TRBD2. J was trimmed by 0 bases and V by 8 bases; bases with no gene match: 5. CDR1 and CDR2 from the germline V gene are SGHVS and FNYEAQ. CDR3 length: 14 residues. The CDR3 coding sequence is TGTGCCAGCGGTCCGGGGGGAAGCACAGATACGCAGTATTTT. Encoded protein: CASGPGGSTDTQYF.

This chain's CDR3 is CASRALSGETQYF. The CDR3 region has the DNA TGTGCCAGCAGAGCTTTGTCGGGAGAGACCCAGTACTTC. The chain links TRBV6-5 to TRBJ2-5; D is ambiguous. The V and J ends lost 6 bases and 4 bases respectively, with 12 bases between them. The V gene's germline CDR1 is MNHEY and CDR2 SVGAGI. The CDR3 runs 13 residues.

This chain connects TRBV6-5 to TRBJ1-5; D gene uncertain. Trimming removed 5 bases at V and 1 base at J, with 12 bases between. The CDR3 is 15 amino acids. Germline values: CDR1 MNHEY, CDR2 SVGAGI. The CDR3 DNA reads TGTGCCAGCAGTCTATACAGCCAAAGCAATCAGCCCCAGCATTTT. It encodes CASSLYSQSNQPQHF.

As regards this clone: One end of the junction is discordant with germline, which a read error may explain. This sequence joins TRBV14 and TRBJ1-2, with D perhaps TRBD1 (6 bases). CDR1 is SGHDN and CDR2 is FVKESK in the germline V gene. The CDR3 loop spans 14 amino acids. This chain's CDR3 is CASSQAQLDRGGSF. The CDR3 bases are TGTGCCAGCAGCCAAGCCCAGCTTGACAGAGGGGGGTCCTTC.

This sequence joins TRBV3-1 (or the pseudogene TRBV3-2) and TRBJ2-1; TRBD2 agrees at 7 bases. CDR1 is LGHDT and CDR2 is YNNKEL in the germline V gene (reference sequence). This CDR3 has 16 residues. V dropped 0 bases and J dropped 4; count of bases not matched to a gene: 6. Here the CDR3 reads CASSQDGGGRYNEQFF. Here the CDR3 DNA reads TGTGCCAGCAGCCAAGATGGGGGGGGTCGTTACAATGAGCAGTTCTTC.

This clone was seen only a few times. The rearrangement links TRBV3-1 (or the pseudogene TRBV3-2) to TRBJ1-2, with D unresolved. Germline lookup yields CDR1 LGHDT and CDR2 YNNKEL (reference sequence). CDR3 size: 15 residues. Trimming cost V 6 bases and J 8 bases, with 22 bases left between them. The CDR3 bases are TGTGCCAGCAGTCCGACTTATTCAGCGACGAGGGGCTACACCTTC. Its translation: CASSPTYSATRGYTF.

This chain links TRBV6-1 with TRBJ1-1; D is ambiguous. With 0 bases removed from V and 5 bases from J, the gap between germline ends came to 13 bases. Germline lookup yields CDR1 MNHNS and CDR2 SASEGT. This CDR3 region has 15 residues. The CDR3 reads CASSEAMALGTEAFF. The DNA of the CDR3 is TGTGCCAGCAGTGAAGCGATGGCGTTAGGGACTGAAGCTTTCTTT.

The V gene is TRBV5-3, the J gene TRBJ2-2; 8 bases map to TRBD1. TRBV5-3 is reported as an ORF; its role is uncertain. This CDR3 comprises 15 residues. Unmatched junction bases numbered 8, after V lost 7 bases and J lost 3 bases. The CDR3 spells CARRPQGDHTGELFF. The DNA for the CDR3 is TGTGCCAGACGGCCACAGGGGGATCACACCGGGGAGCTGTTTTTT.

This chain links TRBV27 with TRBJ1-5; possible D gene TRBD1, 5 bases. The CDR3 consists of 15 residues. Germline assignment: CDR1 MNHEY and CDR2 SMNVEV (reference sequence). Trimming shortened V by 3 bases and J by 4 bases, and 13 bases separated the two germline ends. CDR3 loop: CASSLFQGENQPQHF. As DNA, the CDR3 is TGTGCCAGCAGTTTGTTCCAGGGAGAGAATCAGCCCCAGCATTTT.

The chain carries TRBV2 and TRBJ2-2; D may correspond to TRBD1 or TRBD2 (6 bases each). The CDR3 length is 17 residues. Trimming removed 2 bases at V and 1 base at J, with 14 bases between. Germline CDR1 reads SNHLY; CDR2 reads FYNNEI. The CDR3 coding sequence is TGTGCCAGCAGTGAACCTGGAGGGGGGTGGAACACCGGGGAGCTGTTTTTT. It specifies CASSEPGGGWNTGELFF. The entire variable domain, with the rest obtained from reference TRBV2 and TRBJ2-2, is as follows: EPEVTQTPSHQVTQMGQEVILRCVPISNHLYFYWYRQILGQKVEFLVSFYNNEISEKSEIFDDQFSVERPDGSNFTLKIRSTKLEDSAMYFCASSEPGGGWNTGELFFGEGSRLTVL.

The chain couples TRBV5-1 to TRBJ1-3; TRBD1 matches at 12 bases. V lost 1 base and J lost 7; bases outside the gene matches: 3. The length of the CDR3 is 15 residues. Germline V gives CDR1 SGHRS, CDR2 YFSETQ. The CDR3 sequence is CASSLQGQGANTIYF. The CDR3 DNA reads as TGCGCCAGCAGCTTGCAGGGACAGGGGGCGAACACCATATATTTT. Looking up the rest from reference TRBV5-1 and TRBJ1-3 gives the full variable domain: KAGVTQTPRYLIKTRGQQVTLSCSPISGHRSVSWYQQTPGQGLQFLFEYFSETQRNKGNFPGRFSGRQFSNSRSEMNVSTLELGDSALYLCASSLQGQGANTIYFGEGSWLTVV.

The V gene is TRBV3-1 (or the pseudogene TRBV3-2), the J gene TRBJ1-1; 8 positions agree with TRBD1. CDR1 is LGHDT and CDR2 is YNNKEL in the germline V gene (reference sequence). Trimming removed 4 bases from V and 0 bases from J; junction bases left unmatched: 7. The CDR3 contains 16 residues. In nucleotides, the CDR3 is TGTGCCAGCAGCCTAGGACAGGGTGGGGTGAACACTGAAGCTTTCTTT. This sequence encodes CASSLGQGGVNTEAFF.

The gene calls are TRBV7-9 and TRBJ2-3, with D unclear. This CDR3 has 14 amino acids. Germline CDR1 SEHNR, CDR2 FQNEAQ (reference sequence). Trimming took off 2 bases at V and 1 base at J, with 7 bases between the two ends. The CDR3 bases are TGTGCCAGCAGCTTATCCGCCGGCACAGATACGCAGTATTTT. It codes for CASSLSAGTDTQYF.

This rearrangement joins TRBV5-1 to TRBJ2-3; no clear D. The germline V gene encodes CDR1 SGHRS and CDR2 YFSETQ. Trimming took off 2 bases at V and 0 bases at J, with 7 bases between the two ends. CDR3 size: 14 residues. This CDR3 is CASSLDTSTDTQYF. The CDR3 DNA reads TGCGCCAGCAGCTTAGACACCAGCACAGATACGCAGTATTTT.

V usage is TRBV18 and J usage is TRBJ2-3; the D is unclear. V was pared by 0 bases and J by 7 bases, with 8 bases between. In germline, CDR1 is KGHSH, CDR2 LQKENI. The CDR3 has 13 amino acids. CDR3 bases: TGTGCCAGCTCACCACCGACCGCCAATACGCAGTATTTT. This codes for CASSPPTANTQYF.

V is TRBV2 and J is TRBJ2-1, with 9 bases that match TRBD1. Germline CDR1 is SNHLY and CDR2 is FYNNEI. Trimming cost V 11 bases and J 4 bases; bases outside gene matches: 6. This CDR3 has 13 amino acids. The CDR3 sequence is CAEGTGRYNEQFF. In nucleotides, the CDR3 is TGTGCCGAGGGGACAGGGAGATACAATGAGCAGTTCTTC.

The chain links TRBV6-1 to TRBJ1-6, with TRBD1 identical over 7 bases. The CDR3 loop spans 16 amino acids. Germline CDR1 and CDR2: MNHNS and SASEGT. After removal of 3 bases from V and 8 bases from J, the junction contained 10 bases not matched to a gene. The CDR3 sequence is CASSDHRDRVYSPLHF. The CDR3 nucleotides read TGTGCCAGCAGTGACCACCGGGACAGAGTATATTCACCCCTCCACTTT.

The chain is built from TRBV3-1 (or the pseudogene TRBV3-2) and TRBJ2-1, with 9 bases aligning to TRBD1. The CDR3 is made up of 13 amino acids. Germline V gives CDR1 LGHDT, CDR2 YNNKEL (reference sequence). Trimming cost V 4 bases and J 15 bases; bases outside gene matches: 10. The CDR3: CASSPRPDRGRFF. CDR3 DNA sequence: TGTGCCAGCAGCCCCCGCCCGGACAGGGGCCGGTTCTTC.

The J gene is TRBJ2-7, the V gene TRBV6-5; TRBD2 aligns across 7 bases. The CDR3 length is 13 residues. Looked up from germline, CDR1 is MNHEY and CDR2 is SVGAGI. V was clipped by 8 bases and J by 2 bases; unmatched bases: 6. This CDR3 is CASSSLAAYEQYV. CDR3 DNA: TGTGCCAGCTCCTCCCTAGCGGCCTACGAGCAGTACGTC.